The clone carrying this TCR beta chain has at least ten counts. Antigen specificity is unknown. The sample is drawn from a study of CD8 T cells in ankylosing spondylitis. Study findings and constraints: The clones that were linked to disease were reported to be significantly enriched in matched synovial fluid samples from ankylosing spondylitis patients. Disease-linked clones had a CD8+ phenotype and relatively low frequency in peripheral blood. A motif in TCR beta, a set of about 8 highly homologous variants, appeared characteristic of ankylosing spondylitis blood.

Quantitative 5'-RACE with molecular barcodes was used to make the TCR beta libraries. MiXCR was run by TCRdb on the 5' RACE reads, yielding one entry per CDR3 protein. The sample lists about 400,000 distinct CDR3 sequences; approximately 20% were seen once. V lost 2 bases and J lost 5; bases outside the gene matches: 5. CDR3 length equals 15 residues. The chain recombines TRBV12-3 or TRBV12-4 with TRBJ2-2; 7 positions match TRBD1. The source of this sequence is a male donor with ankylosing spondylitis. The sequenced material came from blood, either unsorted or a sorted T cell fraction (not recorded which). CDR3 amino acids: CASSLLTGWTGELFF. CDR3 coding DNA: TGTGCCAGCAGTTTATTGACAGGGTGGACCGGGGAGCTGTTTTTT.